Listed here are 11 T cell receptor beta chains from one sample, sequenced in a study of OX40 agonist ivuxolimab in advanced cancers. Here immunoSEQ multiplex PCR was the method, and the copy in TCRdb shows in-frame clones only, minus some. The top ten hold more than 0.15% of the sample, which has 90,000 to 100,000 clones, 85% to 90% seen once. Source: CD4+ or CD8+ T cells sorted from blood, taken in a trial of the OX40 agonist ivuxolimab. These receptors were taken from an adult with an advanced solid tumor such as melanoma, head and neck, liver or kidney cancer.

This chain joins TRBV30 and TRBJ2-7; 7 nucleotides line up with TRBD1. This CDR3 spans 15 amino acids. V shed 0 bases, J shed 0 bases, and the junction held 5 bases outside the gene matches. Germline V gene sequence: CDR1 GTSNPN, CDR2 SVGIG (reference sequence). The CDR3 bases are TGTGCCTGGAGTGTTGGGACAGCCAACTCCTACGAGCAGTACTTC. Its translation: CAWSVGTANSYEQYF.

In nucleotides, the CDR3 is TGCAGCGTTGGACGGCCGCGGGGAGCTTTCTTT. The encoded protein is CSVGRPRGAFF. The rearrangement links TRBV29-1 to TRBJ1-1; D is unclear. The CDR3 is made up of 11 amino acids. Trimming shortened V by 4 bases and J by 10 bases, and 13 bases separated the two germline ends. From germline, CDR1 is SQVTM and CDR2 ANQGSEA.

CDR3 bases: TGTGCCAGCAGCCCCGATACCCAGCCCCAGCATTTT. Translating it yields CASSPDTQPQHF. The chain is built from TRBV21-1 and TRBJ1-5. TRBV21-1 is a pseudogene locus. This CDR3 has 12 amino acids.

The chain recombines TRBV18 with TRBJ2-5; maybe TRBD2 (5 bases). The CDR3 is 17 residues long. Trimming took 4 bases from V and 5 from J, leaving 23 bases between them. Germline-derived CDR1 and CDR2 are KGHSH and LQKENI. The CDR3 DNA is TGTGCCAGCTCACAAAACCTAGCCCTAGGCGGTCTGGAGACCCAGTACTTC. This gives the protein CASSQNLALGGLETQYF.

The rearrangement uses TRBV7-6 and TRBJ2-1; TRBD2 is a possible D gene (6 bases). V was clipped by 2 bases and J by 9 bases, with 17 bases between them. The CDR3 contains 15 residues. CDR1 is SGHVS and CDR2 is FNYEAQ in the germline V gene. The CDR3 DNA is TGTGCCAGCAGCTTATTAACTAGCACGGGGAGTGAGCAGTTCTTC. Protein: CASSLLTSTGSEQFF.

This chain links TRBV7-3 with TRBJ2-3, with D possibly being TRBD1 or TRBD2 (5 bases each). CDR1 SGHTA and CDR2 FQGTGA come from the germline V gene. The CDR3 consists of 15 residues. V lost 5 bases, J lost 5 bases, and 17 bases lay in between. CDR3 residues: CASSVGGRGQDTQYF. The CDR3 region has the DNA TGTGCCAGCAGCGTGGGCGGTCGGGGCCAAGATACGCAGTATTTT.

The CDR3 bases are TGTGCCAGCAGCTTGGGGTGGGAGGCCACAGATACGCAGTATTTT. This codes for CASSLGWEATDTQYF. The rearrangement uses TRBV5-6 and TRBJ2-3; a possible D gene is TRBD2 (6 bases). V was trimmed by 0 bases and J by 2 bases, leaving 10 bases between them. Germline CDR1 SGHDT, CDR2 YYEEEE. CDR3 length equals 15 residues.

CDR3 sequence: CASSPAGSGPNQPQHF. The CDR3 coding sequence is TGTGCCAGTAGTCCCGCGGGGAGTGGGCCTAATCAGCCCCAGCATTTT. This rearrangement joins TRBV19 to TRBJ1-5, with D hard to call. CDR1 is LNHDA, CDR2 SQIVND, per germline (reference sequence). The CDR3 spans 16 residues. The V gene lost 5 bases and the J gene lost 4 bases, with 18 bases spanning the gap. The full variable domain, completed using reference TRBV19 and TRBJ1-5, is DGGITQSPKYLFRKEGQNVTLSCEQNLNHDAMYWYRQDPGQGLRLIYYSQIVNDFQKGDIAEGYSVSREKKESFPLTVTSAQKNPTAFYLCASSPAGSGPNQPQHFGDGTRLSIL.

V is TRBV7-3 and J is TRBJ1-1; D is unresolved. The CDR3 is 13 amino acids. The V gene lost 5 bases and the J gene lost 9 bases, with 16 bases spanning the gap. Per the germline V gene, CDR1 is SGHTA and CDR2 is FQGTGA. The CDR3 is CASSAPGANKAFF. CDR3 DNA sequence: TGTGCCAGCAGCGCCCCTGGAGCTAATAAAGCTTTCTTT.

V is TRBV29-1 and J is TRBJ2-7; D is uncertain. In germline, CDR1 is SQVTM, CDR2 ANQGSEA. The CDR3 runs to 11 residues. The V gene lost 4 bases and the J gene lost 7 bases, with 11 bases spanning the gap. The CDR3 DNA is TGCAGCGTTGGTGTTGGTGGGGAGCAGTACTTC. Residues: CSVGVGGEQYF.

V is TRBV7-9 and J is TRBJ1-6; D gene unclear. Germline V lookup: CDR1 SEHNR, CDR2 FQNEAQ (reference sequence). V dropped 7 bases and J dropped 8 bases, with 18 bases sitting between them. CDR3 length: 15 residues. CDR3 sequence (DNA): TGTGCCAGCACTCCCGCCGGGGATCAACATTCACCCCTCCACTTT. Protein sequence: CASTPAGDQHSPLHF.